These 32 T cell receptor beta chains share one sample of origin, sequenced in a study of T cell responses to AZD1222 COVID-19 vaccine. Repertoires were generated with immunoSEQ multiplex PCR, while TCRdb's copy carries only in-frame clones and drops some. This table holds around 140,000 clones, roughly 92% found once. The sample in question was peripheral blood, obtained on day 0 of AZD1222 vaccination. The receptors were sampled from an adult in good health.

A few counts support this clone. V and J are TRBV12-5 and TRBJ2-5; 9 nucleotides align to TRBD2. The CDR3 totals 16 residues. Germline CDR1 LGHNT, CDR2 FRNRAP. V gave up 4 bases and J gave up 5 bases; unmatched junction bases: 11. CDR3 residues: CASGSSSGTHVETQYF. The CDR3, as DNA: TGTGCTAGTGGTTCCTCTAGCGGGACTCATGTGGAGACCCAGTACTTC.

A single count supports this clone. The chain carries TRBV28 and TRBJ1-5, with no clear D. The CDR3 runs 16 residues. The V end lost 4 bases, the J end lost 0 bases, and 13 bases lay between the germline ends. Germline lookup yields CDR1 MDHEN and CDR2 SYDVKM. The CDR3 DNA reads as TGTGCCAGCAGTTCCCCTAGCAGGCCTAGCAATCAGCCCCAGCATTTT. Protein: CASSSPSRPSNQPQHF. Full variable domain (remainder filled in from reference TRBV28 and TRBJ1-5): DVKVTQSSRYLVKRTGEKVFLECVQDMDHENMFWYRQDPGLGLRLIYFSYDVKMKEKGDIPEGYSVSREKKERFSLILESASTNQTSMYLCASSSPSRPSNQPQHFGDGTRLSIL.

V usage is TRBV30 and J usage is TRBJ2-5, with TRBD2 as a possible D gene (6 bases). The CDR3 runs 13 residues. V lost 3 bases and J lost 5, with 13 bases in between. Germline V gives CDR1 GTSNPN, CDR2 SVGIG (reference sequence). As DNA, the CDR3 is TGTGCCTGGAGCCTACTAGCAGCTGAGACCCAGTACTTC. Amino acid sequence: CAWSLLAAETQYF. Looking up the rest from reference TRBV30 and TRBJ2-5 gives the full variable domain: SQTIHQWPATLVQPVGSPLSLECTVEGTSNPNLYWYRQAAGRGLQLLFYSVGIGQISSEVPQNLSASRPQDRQFILSSKKLLLSDSGFYLCAWSLLAAETQYFGPGTRLLVL.

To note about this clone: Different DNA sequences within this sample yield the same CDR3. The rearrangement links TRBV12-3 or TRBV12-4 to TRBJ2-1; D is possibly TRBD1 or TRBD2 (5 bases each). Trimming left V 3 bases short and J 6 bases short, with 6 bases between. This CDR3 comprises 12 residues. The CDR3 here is CASSFGGNEQFF. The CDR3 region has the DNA TGTGCCAGCAGTTTTGGGGGCAATGAGCAGTTCTTC.

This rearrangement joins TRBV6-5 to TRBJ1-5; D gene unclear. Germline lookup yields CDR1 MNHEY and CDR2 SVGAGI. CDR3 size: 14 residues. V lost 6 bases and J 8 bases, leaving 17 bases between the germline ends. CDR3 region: CASRKNVLIEPQHF. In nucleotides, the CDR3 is TGTGCCAGCAGAAAAAACGTTTTAATAGAGCCCCAGCATTTT.

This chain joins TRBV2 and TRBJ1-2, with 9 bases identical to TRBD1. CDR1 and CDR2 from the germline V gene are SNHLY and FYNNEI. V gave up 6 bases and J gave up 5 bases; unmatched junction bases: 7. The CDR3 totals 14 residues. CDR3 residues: CASRSGTGIYGYTF. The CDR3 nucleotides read TGTGCCAGCAGATCGGGGACAGGGATATATGGCTACACCTTC.

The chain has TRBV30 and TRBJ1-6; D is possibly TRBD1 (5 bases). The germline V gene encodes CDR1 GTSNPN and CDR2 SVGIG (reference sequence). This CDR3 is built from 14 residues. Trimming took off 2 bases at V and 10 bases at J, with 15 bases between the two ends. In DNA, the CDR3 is TGTGCCTGGAGTACAGGACCCGGGGGGTCACCCCTCCACTTT. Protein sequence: CAWSTGPGGSPLHF.

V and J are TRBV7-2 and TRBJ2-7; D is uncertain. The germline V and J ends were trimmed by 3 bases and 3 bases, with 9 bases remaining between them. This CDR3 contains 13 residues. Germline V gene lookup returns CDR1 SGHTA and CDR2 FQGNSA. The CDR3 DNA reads TGTGCCAGCAGCTTTGTCGGAAACTACGAGCAGTACTTC. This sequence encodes CASSFVGNYEQYF.

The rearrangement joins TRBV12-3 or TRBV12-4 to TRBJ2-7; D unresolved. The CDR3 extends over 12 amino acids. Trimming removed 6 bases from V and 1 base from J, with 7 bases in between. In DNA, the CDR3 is TGTGCCAGCAGCTACCGATCCTACGAGCAGTACTTC. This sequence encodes CASSYRSYEQYF.

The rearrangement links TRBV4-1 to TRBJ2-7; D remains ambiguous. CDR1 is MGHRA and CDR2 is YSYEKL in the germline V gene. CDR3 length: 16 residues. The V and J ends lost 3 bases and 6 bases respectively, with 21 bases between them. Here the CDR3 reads CASSHKRDSLRSEQYF. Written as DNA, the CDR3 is TGCGCCAGCAGCCATAAGAGAGACTCTTTACGAAGCGAGCAGTACTTC.

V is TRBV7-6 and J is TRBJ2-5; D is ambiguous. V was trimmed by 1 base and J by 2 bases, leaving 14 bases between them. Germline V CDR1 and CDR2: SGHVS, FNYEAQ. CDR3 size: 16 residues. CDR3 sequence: CASSLVPAIEQETQYF. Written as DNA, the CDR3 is TGTGCCAGCAGCTTAGTTCCGGCCATCGAGCAAGAGACCCAGTACTTC.

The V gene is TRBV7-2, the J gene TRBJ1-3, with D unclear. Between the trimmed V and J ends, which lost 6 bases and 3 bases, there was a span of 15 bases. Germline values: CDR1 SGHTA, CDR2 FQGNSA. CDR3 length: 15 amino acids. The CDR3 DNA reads TGTGCCAGCAGTCGAGGCCCATCGGATGGAAACACCATATATTTT. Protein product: CASSRGPSDGNTIYF.

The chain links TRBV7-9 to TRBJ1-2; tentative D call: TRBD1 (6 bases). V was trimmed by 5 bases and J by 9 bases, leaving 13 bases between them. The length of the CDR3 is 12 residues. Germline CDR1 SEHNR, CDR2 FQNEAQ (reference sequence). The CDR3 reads CASSISTGSYTF. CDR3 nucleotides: TGTGCCAGCAGCATATCTACAGGGAGCTACACCTTC.

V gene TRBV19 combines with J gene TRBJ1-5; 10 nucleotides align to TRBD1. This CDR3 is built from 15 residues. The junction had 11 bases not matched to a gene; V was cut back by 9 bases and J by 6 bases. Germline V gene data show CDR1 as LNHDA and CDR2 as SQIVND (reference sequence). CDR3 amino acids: CASTPGQGLGQPQHF. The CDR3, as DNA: TGTGCCAGCACACCGGGACAGGGGCTGGGTCAGCCCCAGCATTTT.

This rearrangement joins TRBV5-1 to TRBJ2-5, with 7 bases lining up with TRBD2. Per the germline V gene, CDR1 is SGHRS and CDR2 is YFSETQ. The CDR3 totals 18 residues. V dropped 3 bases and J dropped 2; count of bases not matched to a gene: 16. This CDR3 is CASSSRVAGWGWQETQYF. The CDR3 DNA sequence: TGCGCCAGCAGCTCCCGGGTAGCGGGCTGGGGATGGCAAGAGACCCAGTACTTC. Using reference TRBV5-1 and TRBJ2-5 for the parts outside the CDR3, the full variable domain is KAGVTQTPRYLIKTRGQQVTLSCSPISGHRSVSWYQQTPGQGLQFLFEYFSETQRNKGNFPGRFSGRQFSNSRSEMNVSTLELGDSALYLCASSSRVAGWGWQETQYFGPGTRLLVL.

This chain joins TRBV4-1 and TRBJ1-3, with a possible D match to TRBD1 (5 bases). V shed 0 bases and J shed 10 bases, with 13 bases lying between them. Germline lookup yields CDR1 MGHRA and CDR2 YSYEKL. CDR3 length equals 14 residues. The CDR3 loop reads CASSQDKGMGTIYF. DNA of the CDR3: TGCGCCAGCAGCCAAGACAAGGGGATGGGGACCATATATTTT.

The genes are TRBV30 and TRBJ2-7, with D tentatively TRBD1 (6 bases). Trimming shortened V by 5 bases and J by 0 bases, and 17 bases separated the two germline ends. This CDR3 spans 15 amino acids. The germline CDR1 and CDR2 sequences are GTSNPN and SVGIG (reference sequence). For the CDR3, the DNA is TGTGCCTGGCGTCGCAAAAGGACAGCCTCCTACGAGCAGTACTTC. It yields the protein CAWRRKRTASYEQYF.

The chain's CDR3 is CASSGLTRGNTIYF. The CDR3 nucleotides read TGTGCCAGCAGCGGGTTGACACGCGGAAACACCATATATTTT. The chain recombines TRBV11-2 with TRBJ1-3; D call uncertain. The CDR3 is 14 residues long. In germline, CDR1 is SGHAT, CDR2 FQNNGV. V was trimmed by 5 bases and J by 4 bases, leaving 12 bases between them. The variable domain in full, with the rest retrieved from reference TRBV11-2 and TRBJ1-3, is EAGVAQSPRYKIIEKRQSVAFWCNPISGHATLYWYQQILGQGPKLLIQFQNNGVVDDSQLPKDRFSAERLKGVDSTLKIQPAKLEDSAVYLCASSGLTRGNTIYFGEGSWLTVV.

The CDR3 is CASSLGLADNNEQFF. In nucleotides, the CDR3 is TGCGCCAGCAGCTTGGGACTAGCGGATAACAATGAGCAGTTCTTC. The J gene is TRBJ2-1, the V gene TRBV5-1; 9 bases are a match to TRBD2. The germline V gene encodes CDR1 SGHRS and CDR2 YFSETQ. This CDR3 spans 15 amino acids. The junction had 3 bases not matched to a gene; V was cut back by 0 bases and J by 5 bases.

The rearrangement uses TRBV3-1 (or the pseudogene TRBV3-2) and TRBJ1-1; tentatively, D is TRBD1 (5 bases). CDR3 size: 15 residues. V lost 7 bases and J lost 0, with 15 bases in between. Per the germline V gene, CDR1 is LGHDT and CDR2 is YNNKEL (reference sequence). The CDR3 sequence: CASKPGTHMNTEAFF. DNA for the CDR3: TGTGCCAGCAAACCAGGGACGCACATGAACACTGAAGCTTTCTTT.

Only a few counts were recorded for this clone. Written as DNA, the CDR3 is TGCGCCAGCAGCCAAGATCCTACCGGGAGGAACACCGGGGAGCTGTTTTTT. This encodes CASSQDPTGRNTGELFF. The chain has TRBV4-1 and TRBJ2-2, with D maybe TRBD2 (6 bases). The CDR3 has 17 residues. Germline V CDR1 and CDR2: MGHRA, YSYEKL. V was trimmed by 0 bases and J by 1 base, leaving 12 bases between them.

The CDR3 protein is CASSLAWGRDEQYF. Here the CDR3 DNA reads TGTGCCAGCAGCTTAGCTTGGGGGCGGGACGAGCAGTACTTC. This chain uses TRBV7-9 with TRBJ2-7, with D tentatively TRBD1 (6 bases). Between the trimmed V and J ends, which lost 0 bases and 5 bases, there was a span of 11 bases. In germline, CDR1 is SEHNR, CDR2 FQNEAQ (reference sequence). CDR3 length: 14 residues.

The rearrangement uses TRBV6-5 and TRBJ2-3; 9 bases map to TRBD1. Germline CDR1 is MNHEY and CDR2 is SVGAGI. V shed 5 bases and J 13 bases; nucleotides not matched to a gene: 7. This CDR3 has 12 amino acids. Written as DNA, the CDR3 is TGTGCCAGCAGTCCGGACAGGGGACTTGAGTATTTT. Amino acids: CASSPDRGLEYF.

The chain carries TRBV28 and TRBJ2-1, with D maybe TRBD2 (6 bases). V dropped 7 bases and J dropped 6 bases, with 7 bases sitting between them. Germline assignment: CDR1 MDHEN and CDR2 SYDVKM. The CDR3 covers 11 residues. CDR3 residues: CASIGGNEQFF. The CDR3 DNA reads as TGTGCCAGCATCGGGGGCAATGAGCAGTTCTTC.

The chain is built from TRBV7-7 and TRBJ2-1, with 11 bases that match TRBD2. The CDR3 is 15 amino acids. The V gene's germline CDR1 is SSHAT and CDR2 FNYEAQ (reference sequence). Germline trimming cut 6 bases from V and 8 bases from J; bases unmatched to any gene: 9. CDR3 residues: CASSPQLAGVDEQFF. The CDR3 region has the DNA TGTGCCAGCAGTCCTCAACTAGCGGGAGTCGATGAGCAGTTCTTC.

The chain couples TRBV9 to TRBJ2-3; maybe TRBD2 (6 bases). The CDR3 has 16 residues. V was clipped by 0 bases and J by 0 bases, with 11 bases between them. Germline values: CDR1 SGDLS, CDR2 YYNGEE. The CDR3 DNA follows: TGTGCCAGCAGCGTAGAGGGCGGGATAAGCACAGATACGCAGTATTTT. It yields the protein CASSVEGGISTDTQYF.

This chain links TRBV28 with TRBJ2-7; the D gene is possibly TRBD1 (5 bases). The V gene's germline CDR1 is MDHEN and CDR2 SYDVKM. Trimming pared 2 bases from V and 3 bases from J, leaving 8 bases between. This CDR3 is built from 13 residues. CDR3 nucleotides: TGTGCCAGCAGTTTAGCAGGGTTCTACGAGCAGTACTTC. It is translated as CASSLAGFYEQYF.

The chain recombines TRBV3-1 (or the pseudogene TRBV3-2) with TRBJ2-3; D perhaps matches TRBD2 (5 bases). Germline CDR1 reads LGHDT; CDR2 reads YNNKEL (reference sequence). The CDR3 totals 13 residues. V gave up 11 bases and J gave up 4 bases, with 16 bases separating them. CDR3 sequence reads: CACGPQGADTQYF. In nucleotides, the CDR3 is TGTGCCTGCGGGCCCCAAGGTGCAGATACGCAGTATTTT.

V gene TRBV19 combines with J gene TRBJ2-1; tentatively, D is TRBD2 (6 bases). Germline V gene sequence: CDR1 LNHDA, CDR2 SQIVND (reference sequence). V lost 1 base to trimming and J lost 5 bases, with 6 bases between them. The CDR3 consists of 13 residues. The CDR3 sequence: CASSIGTNNEQFF. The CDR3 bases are TGTGCCAGTAGTATAGGGACTAACAATGAGCAGTTCTTC.

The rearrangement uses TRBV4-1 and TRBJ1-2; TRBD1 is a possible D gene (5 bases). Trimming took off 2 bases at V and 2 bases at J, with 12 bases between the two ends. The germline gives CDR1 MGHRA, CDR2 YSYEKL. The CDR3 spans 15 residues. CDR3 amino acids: CASSQTPRGNYGYTF. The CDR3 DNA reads TGCGCCAGCAGCCAAACCCCCCGGGGGAACTATGGCTACACCTTC.

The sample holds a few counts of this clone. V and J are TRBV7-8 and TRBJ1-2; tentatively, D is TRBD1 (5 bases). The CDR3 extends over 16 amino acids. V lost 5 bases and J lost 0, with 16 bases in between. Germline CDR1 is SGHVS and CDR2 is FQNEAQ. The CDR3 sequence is CASSLHQGPTNYGYTF. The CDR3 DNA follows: TGTGCCAGCAGCCTACATCAGGGACCCACTAACTATGGCTACACCTTC.

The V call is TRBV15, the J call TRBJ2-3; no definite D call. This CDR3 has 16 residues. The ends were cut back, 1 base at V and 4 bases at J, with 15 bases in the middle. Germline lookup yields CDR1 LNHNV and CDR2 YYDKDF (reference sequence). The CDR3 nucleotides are TGTGCCACCAGCAGAGGTTTGTCTCGGGTAGCAGATACGCAGTATTTT. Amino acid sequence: CATSRGLSRVADTQYF. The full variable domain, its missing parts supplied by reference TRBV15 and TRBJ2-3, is DAMVIQNPRYQVTQFGKPVTLSCSQTLNHNVMYWYQQKSSQAPKLLFHYYDKDFNNEADTPDNFQSRRPNTSFCFLDIRSPGLGDTAMYLCATSRGLSRVADTQYFGPGTRLTVL.